Listed below are T cell receptor beta chains from one sample, sequenced in a study of T cells after yellow fever vaccination. TCRdb processed the 5' RACE reads anew with MiXCR; each CDR3 protein has one entry. The sample shows some 170,000 distinct CDR3 sequences, around 9.3% of them seen only once. The material was CD8+ T cells sorted from PBMCs, obtained 45 days after the yellow fever booster vaccination. The receptors here all came from a young man who received the YFV17D yellow fever vaccine. CDR3s include the opening cysteine and the closing phenylalanine or tryptophan. The D gene is left open where the match is weak. Clone size is shown for a subset of rows, as once, few, many or a class of expanded clone.

j_gene: TRBJ2-2
abundance: -
v_gene: TRBV25-1
d_gene: -
CDR3aa: CASSLSGLGAGELFF
CDR3nt: TGTGCCAGCAGTCTATCTGGGCTAGGGGCCGGGGAGCTGTTTTTT

j_gene: TRBJ2-5
abundance: few
v_gene: TRBV5-1
d_gene: -
CDR3aa: CASSLLQQQETQYF
CDR3nt: TGCGCCAGCAGCTTGCTACAGCAGCAAGAGACCCAGTACTTC

j_gene: TRBJ1-5
abundance: few
v_gene: TRBV9
d_gene: -
CDR3aa: CASSVGSNQPQHF
CDR3nt: TGTGCCAGCAGCGTAGGAAGCAATCAGCCCCAGCATTTT

j_gene: TRBJ1-1
abundance: -
v_gene: TRBV29-1
d_gene: TRBD1
CDR3aa: CSVAGTGELNTEAFF
CDR3nt: TGCAGCGTCGCCGGGACAGGTGAACTGAACACTGAAGCTTTCTTT

j_gene: TRBJ2-1
abundance: many
v_gene: TRBV6-5
d_gene: TRBD1
CDR3aa: CASRVGTGESSYNEQFF
CDR3nt: TGTGCCAGCAGAGTTGGGACAGGGGAAAGCTCCTACAATGAGCAGTTCTTC

j_gene: TRBJ2-4
abundance: few
v_gene: TRBV6-2/TRBV6-3
d_gene: -
CDR3aa: CASSYSVSSDGKNIQYF
CDR3nt: TGTGCCAGCAGTTACTCGGTCTCCTCGGATGGCAAAAACATTCAGTACTTC

j_gene: TRBJ1-2
abundance: many
v_gene: TRBV4-1
d_gene: TRBD1
CDR3aa: CASSQFEVGTAYGYTF
CDR3nt: TGCGCCAGCAGCCAATTTGAGGTCGGGACAGCGTATGGCTACACCTTC

j_gene: TRBJ2-1
abundance: -
v_gene: TRBV7-9
d_gene: -
CDR3aa: CASSLLGGMNEQFF
CDR3nt: TGTGCCAGCAGCCTCCTCGGAGGGATGAATGAGCAGTTCTTC

j_gene: TRBJ1-4
abundance: few
v_gene: TRBV27
d_gene: -
CDR3aa: CASSPLGDEKLFF
CDR3nt: TGTGCCAGCAGCCCGCTGGGGGATGAAAAACTGTTTTTT

j_gene: TRBJ1-5
abundance: -
v_gene: TRBV21-1
d_gene: -
CDR3aa: CASSMGRLANQPQHF
CDR3nt: TGTGCCAGCAGCATGGGACGCCTCGCCAATCAGCCCCAGCATTTT

j_gene: TRBJ2-3
abundance: -
v_gene: TRBV5-5
d_gene: TRBD1
CDR3aa: CASSFDRGGGPDTQYF
CDR3nt: TGTGCCAGCAGCTTCGACAGGGGTGGGGGCCCAGATACGCAGTATTTT

j_gene: TRBJ1-4
abundance: -
v_gene: TRBV20-1
d_gene: -
CDR3aa: CSARVFGTNEKLFF
CDR3nt: TGCAGTGCTAGGGTATTCGGAACTAATGAAAAACTGTTTTTT

j_gene: TRBJ1-2
abundance: many
v_gene: TRBV2
d_gene: -
CDR3aa: CASIPPDGGYGYTF
CDR3nt: TGTGCCAGCATCCCGCCCGACGGGGGCTATGGCTACACCTTC

j_gene: TRBJ1-5
abundance: few
v_gene: TRBV12-5
d_gene: TRBD1
CDR3aa: CASGFLPPGQGNQPQHF
CDR3nt: TGTGCTAGTGGTTTTCTCCCCCCGGGACAGGGTAATCAGCCCCAGCATTTT

j_gene: TRBJ2-5
abundance: -
v_gene: TRBV4-1
d_gene: -
CDR3aa: CASSQDRWETQYF
CDR3nt: TGCGCCAGCAGCCAAGATCGATGGGAGACCCAGTACTTC

j_gene: TRBJ2-5
abundance: many
v_gene: TRBV5-1
d_gene: -
CDR3aa: CASSSGPQETQYF
CDR3nt: TGCGCCAGCAGCTCCGGACCACAAGAGACCCAGTACTTC

j_gene: TRBJ1-5
abundance: few
v_gene: TRBV6-5
d_gene: -
CDR3aa: CASRTAVGLNQPQHF
CDR3nt: TGTGCCAGCAGGACAGCAGTCGGGCTAAATCAGCCCCAGCATTTT

j_gene: TRBJ1-2
abundance: -
v_gene: TRBV29-1
d_gene: -
CDR3aa: CSVEVRDGYTF
CDR3nt: TGCAGCGTTGAGGTCAGGGATGGCTACACCTTC

j_gene: TRBJ1-5
abundance: few
v_gene: TRBV5-6
d_gene: TRBD1
CDR3aa: CASSLSRGRLGQPQHF
CDR3nt: TGTGCCAGCAGCTTGTCCAGGGGGCGATTGGGTCAGCCCCAGCATTTT

j_gene: TRBJ1-1
abundance: -
v_gene: TRBV6-1
d_gene: -
CDR3aa: CASSEYGLQAGAFF
CDR3nt: TGTGCCAGCAGTGAATACGGACTCCAAGCGGGAGCTTTCTTT

j_gene: TRBJ2-7
abundance: -
v_gene: TRBV29-1
d_gene: TRBD1
CDR3aa: CSVGQFNYEQYF
CDR3nt: TGCAGCGTGGGACAGTTTAACTACGAGCAGTACTTC

j_gene: TRBJ1-2
abundance: few
v_gene: TRBV4-2
d_gene: TRBD1
CDR3aa: CASSQETGGSYGYTF
CDR3nt: TGTGCCAGCAGCCAAGAGACAGGGGGCAGCTATGGCTACACCTTC

j_gene: TRBJ1-2
abundance: -
v_gene: TRBV12-3/TRBV12-4
d_gene: -
CDR3aa: CASSLQSHSNYGYTF
CDR3nt: TGTGCCAGCAGTTTGCAGAGCCATTCTAACTATGGCTACACCTTC

j_gene: TRBJ2-1
abundance: -
v_gene: TRBV6-5
d_gene: TRBD2
CDR3aa: CASRSSSGGRDEQFF
CDR3nt: TGTGCCAGCAGATCGTCTAGCGGGGGGAGGGATGAGCAGTTCTTC

j_gene: TRBJ2-3
abundance: few
v_gene: TRBV5-6
d_gene: -
CDR3aa: CASSLVLGTGDTDTQYF
CDR3nt: TGTGCCAGCAGCTTGGTACTGGGGACGGGGGACACAGATACGCAGTATTTT

j_gene: TRBJ2-1
abundance: -
v_gene: TRBV20-1
d_gene: TRBD2
CDR3aa: CSATRGEPGLTYNEQFF
CDR3nt: TGCAGTGCTACCCGGGGGGAACCGGGACTCACCTACAATGAGCAGTTCTTC

j_gene: TRBJ2-7
abundance: many
v_gene: TRBV4-1
d_gene: -
CDR3aa: CASSQDSLEQYF
CDR3nt: TGCGCCAGCAGCCAAGACTCCCTGGAGCAGTACTTC